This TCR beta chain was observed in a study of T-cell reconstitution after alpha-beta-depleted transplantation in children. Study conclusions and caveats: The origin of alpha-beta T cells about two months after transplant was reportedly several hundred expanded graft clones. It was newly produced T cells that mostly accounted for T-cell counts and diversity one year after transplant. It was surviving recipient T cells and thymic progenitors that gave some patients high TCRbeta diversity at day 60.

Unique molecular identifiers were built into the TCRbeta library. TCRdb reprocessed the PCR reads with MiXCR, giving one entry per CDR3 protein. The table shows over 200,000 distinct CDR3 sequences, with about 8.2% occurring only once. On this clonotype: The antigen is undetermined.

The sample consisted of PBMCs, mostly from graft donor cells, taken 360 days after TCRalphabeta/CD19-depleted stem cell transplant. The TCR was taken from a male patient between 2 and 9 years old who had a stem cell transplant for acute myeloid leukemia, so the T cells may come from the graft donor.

The CDR3 here is CASSDSSRRVRNQPQHF. The CDR3 nucleotides read TGTGCCAGCAGTGACTCGAGTCGCAGGGTGAGGAATCAGCCCCAGCATTTT. This chain connects TRBV6-4 to TRBJ1-5, with D possibly TRBD1 on 5 matching bases. V dropped 0 bases and J dropped 4 bases, with 16 bases sitting between them. The germline V gene has CDR1 MRHNA and CDR2 SNTAGT. The CDR3 runs 17 residues.